This TCR beta chain is from a study of blood T cell repertoires in COVID-19. Overall study: Sites in the United States, Italy and Spain provided acute and convalescent COVID-19 samples. T cells, B-cell-depleted T cells, or PBMCs supplied cDNA or gDNA.

In the original workflow: Cell counts per sample came from amplifying reference gene primers. TCRdb's copy holds only in-frame clones and misses some; the assay was immunoSEQ multiplex PCR. That table is the source of V, J and clone size, and D and trimming were worked out from the DNA. The sample shows about 190,000 clones, roughly 81% of them seen only once. Germline CDR1 reads SGHDN; CDR2 reads FVKESK. This CDR3 region has 16 residues. V lost 2 bases, J lost 2 bases, and 2 bases stayed unmatched. This clonotype was obtained from a woman in her seventies with active or convalescent COVID-19. The material sequenced was peripheral blood. The rearrangement joins TRBV14 to TRBJ2-1; 11 bases line up with TRBD2. This CDR3 reads CASSQHSGRAYNEQFF. CDR3 sequence (DNA): TGTGCCAGCAGCCAACATAGCGGGAGGGCCTACAATGAGCAGTTCTTC.